This note documents a single T cell receptor (beta chain) sequence. Its antigen is unidentified. The sample belongs to a study of CD8 T cells in ankylosing spondylitis. Overall study findings and caveats: Blood of patients with ankylosing spondylitis appeared to be characterized by a TCR beta motif of fewer than 10 highly homologous variants.

The germline CDR1 and CDR2 sequences are SNHLY and FYNNEI. Trimming pared 5 bases from V and 7 bases from J, leaving 12 bases between. The CDR3 consists of 13 residues. MiXCR, run by TCRdb on the 5' RACE reads, gives a single entry per CDR3 protein. The sample lists hundreds of thousands of distinct CDR3 sequences; approximately 12% were seen once. The sequencing input was blood, either unsorted or a sorted T cell fraction (not recorded which). The clonotype comes from a male donor with ankylosing spondylitis. V and J are TRBV2 and TRBJ2-1; D possibly corresponds to TRBD1 (6 bases). DNA of the CDR3: TGTGCCAGCAGTTGGGGGCCCTCAAATGAGCAGTTCTTC. Translating it yields CASSWGPSNEQFF.